Listed here are 19 T cell receptor beta chains from one sample, sequenced in a study of vaccination effects on CD4 cells after COVID-19 (dated by TCRdb to 2022 to 2024). Library construction relied on the immunoSEQ multiplex PCR assay. TCRdb retrieved this table from immuneACCESS and kept in-frame rearrangements only. Not all clones are present; in checked studies, unresolved V genes account for under half, and no reason is known for the remainder. The sample table records about 30,000 clones; roughly 81% of these occur just once. Roughly 14% of the sample belongs to the ten largest clones. The ViraFEST assay stimulated PBMC with viral peptide pools and then used TCR sequencing to identify antigen-specific CD4+ T cell clonotypes by expansion. After around 11 days of culture, CD4+ T cells were isolated with the EasySep CD4+ T cell isolation kit. Each participant received two doses of an mRNA SARS-CoV-2 vaccine, either BNT162b2 or mRNA-1273.

Their antigen targets remain unknown. The material sequenced was CD4+ T cells from PBMCs cultured with HCoV-229E spike peptides, taken after COVID-19 vaccination. The label giving this sample's cell subset or site can be read as: HCoV-229E spike overlapping peptide pool stimulation. The receptors shown here come from a human donor who received a COVID-19 vaccine.

The V call is TRBV5-1, the J call TRBJ2-5; 10 nucleotides line up with TRBD1. V dropped 4 bases and J dropped 4; count of bases not matched to a gene: 7. The CDR3 has 15 amino acids. CDR1 is SGHRS, CDR2 YFSETQ, per germline. CDR3 DNA: TGCGCCAGCAGCCGGGGACAGGGGTTGACAGAGACCCAGTACTTC. This translates into CASSRGQGLTETQYF.

V and J are TRBV5-6 and TRBJ2-7; 7 bases are shared with TRBD2. The germline V gene has CDR1 SGHDT and CDR2 YYEEEE. The CDR3 contains 16 residues. The V segment lost 5 bases and the J segment 6 bases; nucleotides outside the gene matches: 17. CDR3 sequence: CASSYSVGRGMAEQYF. The CDR3, as DNA: TGTGCCAGCAGTTACAGCGTAGGGAGGGGTATGGCCGAGCAGTACTTC.

The CDR3: CASRGLSGHDQPQHF. The CDR3 coding sequence is TGTGCCAGCCGAGGCCTATCAGGTCACGATCAGCCCCAGCATTTT. V is TRBV6-5 and J is TRBJ1-5; D is unclear. The V gene lost 8 bases and the J gene lost 5 bases, with 19 bases spanning the gap. Germline V gene lookup returns CDR1 MNHEY and CDR2 SVGAGI. CDR3 size: 15 residues.

The V and J genes are TRBV6-4 and TRBJ1-3; 8 nucleotides align to TRBD1. Trimming cost V 4 bases and J 3 bases; bases outside gene matches: 14. CDR3 length equals 18 residues. The germline V gene encodes CDR1 MRHNA and CDR2 SNTAGT. The CDR3 region is CASSVPAGQDSGGNTIYF. The CDR3 nucleotides are TGTGCCAGCAGTGTCCCGGCGGGACAGGACTCAGGTGGAAACACCATATATTTT.

The chain combines TRBV11-2 with TRBJ1-4, with D possibly being TRBD1 (6 bases). With 5 bases removed from V and 4 bases from J, the gap between germline ends came to 17 bases. The CDR3 has 16 amino acids. The germline V gene encodes CDR1 SGHAT and CDR2 FQNNGV. The CDR3: CASSPSRQAVNEKLFF. The CDR3 nucleotides read TGTGCCAGCAGCCCCTCGCGACAGGCCGTTAATGAAAAACTGTTTTTT.

This clone showed up just once. The chain employs TRBV4-1 and TRBJ1-4, with D unresolved. From germline, CDR1 is MGHRA and CDR2 YSYEKL. Trimming removed 0 bases from V and 5 bases from J, with 10 bases in between. CDR3 length equals 15 residues. The CDR3 reads CASSQDWAPNEKLFF. The CDR3 bases are TGCGCCAGCAGCCAAGACTGGGCTCCAAATGAAAAACTGTTTTTT.

In this sample, this clone turned up a few times. Here the CDR3 reads CASSRGTSGGARYGEQFF. As DNA, the CDR3 is TGTGCCAGCAGCCGCGGGACTAGCGGGGGGGCCAGGTATGGTGAGCAGTTCTTC. The J gene is TRBJ2-1, the V gene TRBV5-4; 16 positions match TRBD2. V lost 4 bases to trimming and J lost 9 bases; unmatched junction nucleotides: 13. Germline CDR1 is SGHNT and CDR2 is YYREEE (reference sequence). The CDR3 is made up of 18 amino acids.

This clone appeared a few times. The V and J genes are TRBV6-5 and TRBJ1-3; no clear D. Germline CDR1 MNHEY, CDR2 SVGAGI. The CDR3 extends over 16 amino acids. The germline V and J ends were trimmed by 4 bases and 0 bases, with 13 bases remaining between them. For the CDR3, the DNA is TGTGCCAGCAGTTCCACAACATTTGGCTCTGGAAACACCATATATTTT. This sequence encodes CASSSTTFGSGNTIYF.

This clone was detected once. The chain employs TRBV12-1 and TRBJ1-4; the table's TRBD1 call for D was not verified on the DNA. TRBV12-1 is a pseudogene. CDR3 length: 15 residues. The CDR3 region is CASSLVGAANEKLFF. CDR3 nucleotides: TGTGCCAGCAGCTTGGTGGGGGCTGCTAATGAAAAACTGTTTTTT.

This chain joins TRBV19 and TRBJ1-2; a weak D match, TRBD1 (5 bases). This CDR3 comprises 16 residues. Germline assignment: CDR1 LNHDA and CDR2 SQIVND (reference sequence). Trimming removed 7 bases from V and 0 bases from J, with 18 bases in between. The CDR3 DNA reads as TGTGCCAGTACACCGGGGCCAAGGGCAGCTAACTATGGCTACACCTTC. Encoded protein: CASTPGPRAANYGYTF.

CDR3 DNA sequence: TGTGCCAGCAGCCACTCCGGGACTAGCGGGGGGGCATCCCAGTTCTTC. Encoded protein: CASSHSGTSGGASQFF. The chain joins TRBV3-1 (or the pseudogene TRBV3-2) to TRBJ2-1, with 16 nucleotides matching TRBD2. Germline CDR1 reads LGHDT; CDR2 reads YNNKEL (reference sequence). V lost 3 bases and J lost 13; bases outside the gene matches: 9. This CDR3 has 16 residues.

V usage is TRBV2 and J usage is TRBJ1-5, with no clear D. The CDR3 is made up of 12 amino acids. V was cut by 3 bases and J by 11 bases, with 11 bases left in between. Per germline, CDR1 SNHLY and CDR2 FYNNEI. CDR3 bases: TGTGCCAGCAGTGATTCGGGCGCTTCCCAGCATTTT. Protein: CASSDSGASQHF.

The chain carries TRBV6-1 and TRBJ1-6; no clear D gene. This CDR3 comprises 15 residues. Trimming removed 2 bases at V and 9 bases at J, with 14 bases between. The germline gives CDR1 MNHNS, CDR2 SASEGT. The CDR3 protein is CASSEMRGGSSPLHF. CDR3 DNA sequence: TGTGCCAGCAGTGAAATGCGGGGTGGAAGTTCACCCCTCCACTTT.

This clone is a singleton in its sample. The chain joins TRBV4-1 to TRBJ2-5; 11 bases are a match to TRBD2. The CDR3 has 21 residues. The trim removed 6 bases at V and 2 bases at J, leaving 23 bases unmatched. Germline CDR1 and CDR2: MGHRA and YSYEKL. The CDR3 sequence is CASSTISRPSLAGGPQETQYF. CDR3 bases: TGCGCCAGCAGTACCATATCCCGGCCCAGTCTAGCGGGGGGACCACAAGAGACCCAGTACTTC.

This clone was observed a handful of times. The genes are TRBV7-9 and TRBJ1-4, with D unresolved. The V end lost 1 base, the J end lost 8 bases, and 8 bases lay between the germline ends. The CDR3 consists of 13 residues. Germline loops: CDR1 SEHNR, CDR2 FQNEAQ (reference sequence). The CDR3: CASSLGTGEKLFF. The DNA of the CDR3 is TGTGCCAGCAGCTTAGGGACGGGCGAAAAACTGTTTTTT.

V is TRBV6-4 and J is TRBJ1-2; 10 bases map to TRBD1. The CDR3 is 15 residues long. V lost 5 bases to trimming and J lost 6 bases; unmatched junction nucleotides: 9. Germline CDR1 MRHNA, CDR2 SNTAGT. The CDR3 spells CASSMFRDRGNGYTF. DNA of the CDR3: TGTGCCAGCAGTATGTTCCGGGACAGGGGAAATGGCTACACCTTC.

This clone showed up just once. This chain connects TRBV6-1 to TRBJ2-5; D ambiguous. V shed 2 bases and J shed 4 bases, with 11 bases lying between them. Germline loops: CDR1 MNHNS, CDR2 SASEGT. The CDR3 consists of 14 residues. The CDR3 nucleotides are TGTGCCAGCAGTGAATGGGGTTCTGGAGAGACCCAGTACTTC. Translated: CASSEWGSGETQYF.

The rearrangement uses TRBV2 and TRBJ2-1; 14 bases map to TRBD2. CDR3 length: 15 residues. Germline CDR1 SNHLY, CDR2 FYNNEI. V lost 11 bases and J lost 10; bases outside the gene matches: 13. The DNA for the CDR3 is TGTGCCGTCCGGAATTCGGGACTAGCGGGAGTAGAGCAGTTCTTC. It specifies CAVRNSGLAGVEQFF.

The CDR3 loop reads CASSILNGASYNEQFF. The CDR3 nucleotides are TGTGCCAGTAGTATTCTAAACGGGGCCTCCTACAATGAGCAGTTCTTC. The chain joins TRBV19 to TRBJ2-1; perhaps D is TRBD1 or TRBD2 (5 bases each). Germline-derived CDR1 and CDR2 are LNHDA and SQIVND (reference sequence). Trimming stripped 3 bases from V and 0 bases from J, with 12 bases between. The CDR3 has 16 amino acids.